Listed below are T cell receptor beta chains from one sample, sequenced in a study of PD-1 blockade in classical Hodgkin lymphoma. Assay used: immunoSEQ multiplex PCR; TCRdb lists only in-frame clones, some missing. Found here are 20,000 to 25,000 clones, approximately 93% of them singletons; the top ten hold 3% to 5%. The sequenced material came from peripheral blood mononuclear cells (PBMCs). These receptors originate from a human donor with classical Hodgkin lymphoma. CDR3s include the opening cysteine and the closing phenylalanine or tryptophan.

v_call | cdr3_length | cdr3_aa
TRBV9 | 15 | CASSVAGRGTGELFF
TRBV21-1 | 16 | CASSTPGLASYNEQFF
TRBV14 | 15 | CASSQAGGNTGELFF
TRBV7-6 | 15 | CASSLETGMNTEAFF
TRBV9 | 16 | CASSVAGANRRNEQFF
TRBV6-1 | 12 | CASSDVGTEAFF
TRBV29-1 | 16 | CSVEDLPAGSNQPQHF
TRBV7-9 | 14 | CASSLVRGDTEAFF
TRBV27 | 16 | CASSLTGRQFNPEAFF
TRBV7-2 | 13 | CASSLLASGELFF
TRBV7-2 | 14 | CASSLAPILNEQFF
TRBV7-2 | 14 | CASSQGTGKETQYF
TRBV9 | 14 | CASSAVDSTDTQYF
TRBV12-5 | 12 | CASGLGQGEAFF
TRBV19 | 15 | CASSGLTSGANVLTF
TRBV27 | 12 | CASSPTTHVLTF
TRBV4-2 | 17 | CASSQPRGQGAGTEAFF
TRBV2 | 15 | CASSWDRGMDSPLHF
TRBV10-3 | 16 | CAISEGGGSGADTQYF
TRBV7-9 | 13 | CASSLAPGETQYF
TRBV6-1 | 15 | CASSERTSGSSEQYF
TRBV28 | 14 | CASSSGTGNNEQFF
TRBV19 | 14 | CASSGREGNEKLFF
TRBV7-9 | 15 | CASSPPLGITGELFF
TRBV2 | 15 | CASSRQEITNEKLFF
TRBV6-5 | 15 | CASSYSEGPSYEQYF
TRBV11-3 | 11 | CASSGLNTIYF
TRBV10-3 | 14 | CATSLAGAHDEQYF
TRBV2 | 13 | CASSIDKNTEAFF
TRBV10-3 | 15 | CAIRPAGGAKETQYF
TRBV20-1 | 11 | CSARDRETQYF
TRBV27 | 15 | CARLRTSGYQETQYF
TRBV5-6 | 17 | CASSFGIWAALSYEQYF
TRBV11-2 | 12 | CASSFADNEQFF
TRBV4-3 | 15 | CASSPSGEGWETQYF
TRBV4-2 | 15 | CASSQDWDLAAEAFF
TRBV6-5 | 13 | CASSWQGNTEAFF
TRBV7-9 | 12 | CASGESYNEQFF
TRBV18 | 14 | CASSPGAPSYEQYF
TRBV7-9 | 14 | CASSPRTGNTEAFF
TRBV7-2 | 12 | CASSLVRNEQYF
TRBV15 | 14 | CATSREGWNEKLFF
TRBV5-1 | 14 | CASSLGPPNTEAFF
TRBV5-4 | 16 | CASSLRTGLPPNEQYF
TRBV5-6 | 16 | CASRGGGPGGYGEQYF
TRBV2 | 13 | CASSDRRGDTIYF